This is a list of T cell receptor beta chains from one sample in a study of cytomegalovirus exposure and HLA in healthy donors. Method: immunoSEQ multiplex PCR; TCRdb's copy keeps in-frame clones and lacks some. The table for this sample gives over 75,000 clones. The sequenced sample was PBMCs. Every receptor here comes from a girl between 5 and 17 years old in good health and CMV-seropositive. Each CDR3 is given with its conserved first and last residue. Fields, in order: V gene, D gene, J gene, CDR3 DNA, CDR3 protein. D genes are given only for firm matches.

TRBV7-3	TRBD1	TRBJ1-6	TGTGCCAGCAGCGAATACAGGGGGCGGTCCTATAATTCACCCCTCCACTTT	CASSEYRGRSYNSPLHF
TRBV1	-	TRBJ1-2	TGCACCAGCAGCCAAGATGGGGCTTCGAAAGGCTACACCTTC	CTSSQDGASKGYTF
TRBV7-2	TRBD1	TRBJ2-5	TGTGCCAGCAGCCCTCGGGACAGGACACAAGAGACCCAGTACTTC	CASSPRDRTQETQYF
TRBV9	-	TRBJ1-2	TGTGCCAGCAGCGTAGGCGGCAGGGCCTACACCTTC	CASSVGGRAYTF
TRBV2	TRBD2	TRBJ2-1	TGTGCCAGCGGAGCCAGCGGGGCCTACAATGAGCAGTTCTTC	CASGASGAYNEQFF
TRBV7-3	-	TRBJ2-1	TGTGCCAGCAGCGCTGTTCCGGGAGCCTCCTACAATGAGCAGTTCTTC	CASSAVPGASYNEQFF
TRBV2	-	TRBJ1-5	TGTGCCAGCAGTGTGGGACTCCGTCAGCCCCAGCATTTT	CASSVGLRQPQHF
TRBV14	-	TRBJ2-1	TGTGCCAGCAGCCTAGCAGCCCATAGGTTTGAGCAGTTCTTC	CASSLAAHRFEQFF
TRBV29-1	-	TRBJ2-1	TGCAGCGTTGAAGATCTAACCGCGTACCCCTACAATGAGCAGTTCTTC	CSVEDLTAYPYNEQFF
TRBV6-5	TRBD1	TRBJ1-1	TGTGCCAGCAGTTACAGGACAGGGTTGAACACTGAAGCTTTCTTT	CASSYRTGLNTEAFF
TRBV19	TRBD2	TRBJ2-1	TGTGCCAGTAAAACGACTAGCGGGGGATTTAATGAGCAGTTCTTC	CASKTTSGGFNEQFF
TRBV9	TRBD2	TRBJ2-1	TGTGCCAGCAGCGTAGCTACTCGGGGGGGTGAGCAGTTCTTC	CASSVATRGGEQFF
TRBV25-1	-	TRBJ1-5	TGTGCCAGCAGTGATCTGGGGGACAAATGGAATAGCAATCAGCCCCAGCATTTT	CASSDLGDKWNSNQPQHF
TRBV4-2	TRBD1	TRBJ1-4	TGTGCCAGCAGCCATCCCACGGGACAGGGGGCCCGGCAGGATGAAAAACTGTTTTTT	CASSHPTGQGARQDEKLFF
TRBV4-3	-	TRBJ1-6	TGCGCCAGCAGCCCCGGGCGGCAGGGGTCACCCCTCCACTTT	CASSPGRQGSPLHF
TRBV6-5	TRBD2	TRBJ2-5	TGTGCCAGCAGTTACTCTGGGCGGGGGGCCGGAGGCCAAGAGTACTTC	CASSYSGRGAGGQEYF
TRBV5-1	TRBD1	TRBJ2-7	TGCGCCAGCAGCTTCGGACAGGGACTCCTCTACGAGCAGTACTTC	CASSFGQGLLYEQYF
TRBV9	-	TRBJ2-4	TGTGCCAGCAGCGGCGGCGGTAGAAATCTAGCCAAAAACATTCAGTACTTC	CASSGGGRNLAKNIQYF
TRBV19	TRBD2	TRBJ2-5	TGTGCCAGTAGTCCCCAGCGGACTAGCTCGGGGGAGACCCAGTACTTC	CASSPQRTSSGETQYF
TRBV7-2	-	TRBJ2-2	TGTGCCAGCAGCTTAGGTATCGGGGAGCTGTTTTTT	CASSLGIGELFF
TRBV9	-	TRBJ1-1	TGTGCCAGCAGCGTAGCCACTTCGGATAGGGGGACTGAAGCTTTCTTT	CASSVATSDRGTEAFF
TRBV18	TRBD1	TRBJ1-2	TGTGCCAGCTCACCAATTTGGGAGATACAGGGGTATGGCTACACCTTC	CASSPIWEIQGYGYTF
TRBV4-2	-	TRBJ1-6	TGTGCCAGCAGCCACAGGGTTTCACCCCTACACTTT	CASSHRVSPLHF
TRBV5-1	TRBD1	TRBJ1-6	TGCGCCAGCAGCCTGGGACCAAGGGACAGGGGTTCACCCCTCCACTTT	CASSLGPRDRGSPLHF
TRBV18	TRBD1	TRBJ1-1	TGTGCCAGCTCACCAGGGACAGGGGGTCCCTTTGCAGCTTTCTTT	CASSPGTGGPFAAFF
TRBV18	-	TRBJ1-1	TGTGCCAGCTCACCTTCGGACAGGAACACTGAAGCTTTCTTT	CASSPSDRNTEAFF
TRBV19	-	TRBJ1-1	TGTGCCAGTAGGGAGACAGCAAACACTGAAGCTTTCTTT	CASRETANTEAFF
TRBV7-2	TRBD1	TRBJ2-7	TGTGCCAGCAGCTTGGGGACAGGGTACCACGAGCAGTACTTC	CASSLGTGYHEQYF
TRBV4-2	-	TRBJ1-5	TGTGCCAGCAGCGCGGCGGGACGAATGGCGGGGCAGCCCCAGCATTTT	CASSAAGRMAGQPQHF
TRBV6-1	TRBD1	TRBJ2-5	TGTGCCAGCAGTGACCGGGACAGGGAGACCCAGTACTTC	CASSDRDRETQYF
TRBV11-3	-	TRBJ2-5	TGTGCCAGCAGCTTAACCCCAGGGGCACTGTACCAAGAGACCCAGTACTTC	CASSLTPGALYQETQYF
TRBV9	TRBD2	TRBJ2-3	TGTGCCAGCAGCGCCGGGCTAGCGGGGGGTTCCCCTAGCACAGATACGCAGTATTTT	CASSAGLAGGSPSTDTQYF
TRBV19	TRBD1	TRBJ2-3	TGTGCCAGTAGGATGGCGGGGACAGGGGGTACAGATACGCAGTATTTT	CASRMAGTGGTDTQYF
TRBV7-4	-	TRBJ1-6	TGTGCCAGCAGCTCCAGTGCACCCCTCCACTTT	CASSSSAPLHF
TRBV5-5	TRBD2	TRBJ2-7	TGTGCCAGCAGCTTGTGGGCTAGCGGGGGGTACGAGCAGTACTTC	CASSLWASGGYEQYF
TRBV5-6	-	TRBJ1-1	TGTGCCAGCAGCTGGGGCGCAGGGTGGGACACTGAAGCTTTCTTT	CASSWGAGWDTEAFF
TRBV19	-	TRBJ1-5	TGTGCCAGTAGTCCGCGGAGGGCTACTCAGCCCCAGCATTTT	CASSPRRATQPQHF
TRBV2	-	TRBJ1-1	TGTGCCAGCGTCTCGGAGGCAGGGGTGAACACTGAAGCTTTCTTT	CASVSEAGVNTEAFF
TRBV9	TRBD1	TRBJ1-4	TGTGCCAGCAGCGTTAGGGACAGGGGCGATGAAAAACTGTTTTTT	CASSVRDRGDEKLFF